The 17 T cell receptor beta chains listed next were all sequenced from one sample in a study of T cells expressing NK-cell markers. TCRdb reprocessed the 5' RACE reads and stores each CDR3 protein as one record, lacking DNA. The sample includes 150,000 to 200,000 distinct CDR3 sequences. Sequencing was done on a sample of blood T cells: a sorted CD56 or NKG2C T cell subset, CD4+ or CD8+ T cells, or bulk PBMC T cells (not recorded which). The receptor source for this set is a man aged 18 to 69 in good health.

J is TRBJ2-1 and V is TRBV5-5; the D call of TRBD1 rests on TCRdb alone, since no DNA is present to check it. The CDR3 extends over 15 amino acids. Germline V gives CDR1 SGHKS, CDR2 YYEKEE (reference sequence). CDR3 sequence reads: CASSTRDLPYNEQFF.

This chain uses TRBV20-1 with TRBJ2-5; TCRdb's assignment of TRBD1 cannot be checked, as there is no DNA. This CDR3 is built from 14 residues. Per germline, CDR1 DFQATT and CDR2 SNEGSKA (reference sequence). The chain's CDR3 is CSALHLHREETQYF.

This chain links TRBV6-1 with TRBJ2-1; the TRBD2 assignment by TCRdb is unverifiable without DNA. Germline V gene data show CDR1 as MNHNS and CDR2 as SASEGT. This CDR3 is built from 16 residues. This chain's CDR3 is CASSEIAGGPYNEQFF.

This chain joins TRBV7-9 and TRBJ2-3; without DNA, the TCRdb call of TRBD1 cannot be checked. The germline gives CDR1 SEHNR, CDR2 FQNEAQ (reference sequence). The CDR3 extends over 15 amino acids. The CDR3 sequence is CASSPGDRSTDTQYF.

This chain connects TRBV5-1 to TRBJ1-2. CDR3 length: 14 amino acids. The germline gives CDR1 SGHRS, CDR2 YFSETQ. The CDR3 is CASSLHSSNYGYTF.

CDR3 protein: CSARDPGLATFNEQYF. The V call is TRBV20-1, the J call TRBJ2-7; TCRdb's D call, TRBD2, is unchecked because there is no DNA. The CDR3 is made up of 16 amino acids. Germline values: CDR1 DFQATT, CDR2 SNEGSKA (reference sequence).

The chain recombines TRBV27 with TRBJ2-7; TCRdb indicates TRBD1, and absent DNA this call remains unverified. The CDR3 runs 13 residues. Germline CDR1 reads MNHEY; CDR2 reads SMNVEV (reference sequence). The CDR3: CASSPQGGYEQYF.

The V gene is TRBV7-3, the J gene TRBJ2-3; there is no DNA to check the TCRdb D call of TRBD2. The germline V gene has CDR1 SGHTA and CDR2 FQGTGA. The CDR3 runs to 14 residues. The CDR3 spells CASSSGVSTDTQYF.

The rearrangement joins TRBV28 to TRBJ2-4; TCRdb gives TRBD1 as the D gene, but with no DNA this cannot be confirmed. Germline loops: CDR1 MDHEN, CDR2 SYDVKM. CDR3 length: 15 residues. CDR3: CASSLYRGTKNIQYF.

The chain joins TRBV27 to TRBJ2-7; there is no DNA to check the TCRdb D call of TRBD2. The CDR3 is 11 amino acids. Per the germline V gene, CDR1 is MNHEY and CDR2 is SMNVEV (reference sequence). This CDR3 reads CASGQGHEQYF.

The chain uses TRBV6-1 and TRBJ2-1. Germline loops: CDR1 MNHNS, CDR2 SASEGT. The CDR3 spans 15 residues. Here the CDR3 reads CASSADGASYNEQFF.

This sequence joins TRBV3-1 and TRBJ1-2; checking the TCRdb D call of TRBD1 is not possible without DNA. CDR3 length: 16 residues. Germline V CDR1 and CDR2: LGHDT, YNNKEL (reference sequence). The CDR3 reads CASSQEGPPGFYGYTF.

The chain recombines TRBV20-1 with TRBJ2-2; TCRdb's D gene call, TRBD2, goes unchecked for lack of DNA. The CDR3 totals 15 residues. Germline V gene sequence: CDR1 DFQATT, CDR2 SNEGSKA (reference sequence). CDR3 loop: CSAREREHATGELFF.

This chain uses TRBV6-5 with TRBJ1-1. Germline V gene sequence: CDR1 MNHEY, CDR2 SVGAGI. CDR3 length equals 15 residues. CDR3 sequence: CASSFQMGSTAEAFF.

The chain is built from TRBV27 and TRBJ2-2; without DNA, the TCRdb call of TRBD1 cannot be checked. CDR3 length equals 19 residues. Germline loops: CDR1 MNHEY, CDR2 SMNVEV (reference sequence). The CDR3 is CASTPSLRDTPANTGELFF.

The chain recombines TRBV21-1 with TRBJ2-5; lacking DNA, the TRBD1 call made by TCRdb goes unchecked. TRBV21-1 represents a pseudogene. CDR3 length: 13 residues. CDR3 in amino acids: CASTKGPRETQYF.

This chain connects TRBV7-7 to TRBJ2-2; TCRdb's D gene call, TRBD1, goes unchecked for lack of DNA. The CDR3 sequence is 15 residues long. CDR1 and CDR2 from the germline V gene are SSHAT and FNYEAQ (reference sequence). CDR3 amino acids: CASSPGGGATGELFF.